Presented here are 28 T cell receptor beta chains from one specimen sequenced in a study of T cell repertoires in cytomegalovirus infection. MiXCR, run by TCRdb on the reads, gives a single entry per CDR3 protein. The table has fewer than 550,000 distinct CDR3 sequences, roughly 10% seen once. Sequenced input: PBMCs. Source of these receptors: a human donor in good health (CMV status not recorded). Some clones in this sample may be carry-over from other donors' samples.

This clonotype was seen many times. The V call is TRBV5-4, the J call TRBJ2-7; D not resolved. V was clipped by 6 bases and J by 9 bases, with 10 bases between them. This CDR3 region has 10 residues. Germline CDR1 is SGHNT and CDR2 is YYREEE (reference sequence). DNA of the CDR3: TGTGCCAGCACCGGGCCCGCGCAGTACTTC. Protein product: CASTGPAQYF.

This clonotype was seen only a few times. The J gene is TRBJ2-1, the V gene TRBV20-1, with TRBD2 identical over 8 bases. The CDR3 loop spans 15 amino acids. With 5 bases clipped from V and 2 bases from J, the junction kept 8 bases outside the gene matches. Germline V lookup: CDR1 DFQATT, CDR2 SNEGSKA (reference sequence). The CDR3 bases are TGCAGTGCTCCCAGCGGGAGTGTAACCTACAATGAGCAGTTCTTC. Protein product: CSAPSGSVTYNEQFF.

This clonotype came up many times. V and J are TRBV10-3 and TRBJ1-6; 11 nucleotides line up with TRBD1. Germline-derived CDR1 and CDR2 are ENHRY and SYGVKD. This CDR3 contains 14 residues. After removal of 8 bases from V and 8 bases from J, the junction contained 5 bases not matched to a gene. In nucleotides, the CDR3 is TGTGCCATCGGGGGACAGGGGGTGGATTCACCCCTCCACTTT. It yields the protein CAIGGQGVDSPLHF.

Many counts were recorded for this clonotype. This chain connects TRBV7-2 to TRBJ2-3; D is unresolved. V gave up 3 bases and J gave up 4 bases, with 11 bases separating them. Germline loops: CDR1 SGHTA, CDR2 FQGNSA. This CDR3 has 14 amino acids. The CDR3 sequence: CASSFLVISDTQYF. The CDR3 coding sequence is TGTGCCAGCAGCTTTTTAGTCATTTCAGATACGCAGTATTTT.

This clonotype was picked up many times. The chain carries TRBV6-5 and TRBJ2-6; D possibly corresponds to TRBD1 (5 bases). Per the germline V gene, CDR1 is MNHEY and CDR2 is SVGAGI. This CDR3 is built from 16 residues. V was clipped by 6 bases and J by 0 bases, with 12 bases between them. In DNA, the CDR3 is TGTGCCAGCAGCAGGGAACTCAACTCTGGGGCCAACGTCCTGACTTTC. It encodes CASSRELNSGANVLTF.

This clonotype was seen at least ten times. This rearrangement joins TRBV10-3 to TRBJ1-5, with TRBD1 identical over 7 bases. Germline loops: CDR1 ENHRY, CDR2 SYGVKD. This CDR3 is 14 amino acids long. V was clipped by 5 bases and J by 9 bases; unmatched bases: 10. The CDR3 DNA is TGTGCCATCAGTCGGGACAGCGACCGGGGGCCCCAGCATTTT. Amino acids: CAISRDSDRGPQHF.

This clonotype appeared a few times. This chain uses TRBV28 with TRBJ2-2; D not resolved. Germline CDR1 is MDHEN and CDR2 is SYDVKM. This CDR3 contains 12 residues. V was clipped by 0 bases and J by 6 bases, with 2 bases between them. CDR3 sequence (DNA): TGTGCCAGCAGTTTATGGTCCGGGGAGCTGTTTTTT. Its protein product is CASSLWSGELFF.

The rearrangement joins TRBV4-1 to TRBJ2-7; TRBD1 matches at 7 bases. The germline V gene encodes CDR1 MGHRA and CDR2 YSYEKL. J gave up 2 bases and V 3 bases, and 7 bases lay outside the gene matches. The CDR3 is 15 amino acids. The CDR3 coding sequence is TGCGCCAGCAGCCATTTCGGTACAGGGGCCTACGAGCAGTACTTC. Translated: CASSHFGTGAYEQYF.

The V and J genes are TRBV11-2 and TRBJ2-5; 7 bases map to TRBD2. Germline loops: CDR1 SGHAT, CDR2 FQNNGV. This CDR3 comprises 16 residues. Unmatched junction bases numbered 10, after V lost 5 bases and J lost 1 base. The CDR3 DNA reads TGTGCCAGCAGCGCCCGGCGGACTAGAACCCAAGAGACCCAGTACTTC. Translation: CASSARRTRTQETQYF.

This clonotype was seen only a few times. The rearrangement uses TRBV28 and TRBJ2-7; perhaps TRBD1 as D (5 bases). The CDR3 runs 13 residues. Trimming took 6 bases from V and 7 from J, leaving 16 bases between them. CDR1 and CDR2 from the germline V gene are MDHEN and SYDVKM. The CDR3 region has the DNA TGTGCCAGCAGCCGATCAGGGCTGGGGGAGCAGTACTTC. Protein product: CASSRSGLGEQYF.

V is TRBV5-5 and J is TRBJ1-2; the D gene is possibly TRBD1 (5 bases). The ends were cut back, 2 bases at V and 6 bases at J, with 17 bases in the middle. Germline V CDR1 and CDR2: SGHKS, YYEKEE (reference sequence). The CDR3 runs 15 residues. The CDR3 sequence: CASSFGPQGVNGYTF. The CDR3 nucleotides read TGTGCCAGCAGCTTCGGACCCCAGGGAGTTAATGGCTACACCTTC.

The sample holds many counts of this clonotype. The chain has TRBV5-1 and TRBJ2-1; 12 bases fit TRBD2. Trimming at V came to 3 bases and at J to 7 bases, leaving 8 bases not matched to a gene. Germline loops: CDR1 SGHRS, CDR2 YFSETQ. This CDR3 contains 16 residues. The CDR3 sequence: CASSWALTSGSNEQFF. CDR3 DNA sequence: TGCGCCAGCAGCTGGGCCCTGACTAGCGGGAGTAATGAGCAGTTCTTC.

A few counts support this clonotype. The chain joins TRBV4-1 to TRBJ2-1, with a weak D call TRBD2 (5 bases). Germline CDR1 MGHRA, CDR2 YSYEKL. V lost 0 bases to trimming and J lost 0 bases, with 9 bases between them. The CDR3 spans 16 residues. CDR3 in amino acids: CASSQDWAGSYNEQFF. In DNA form, the CDR3 reads TGCGCCAGCAGCCAAGATTGGGCGGGCTCCTACAATGAGCAGTTCTTC.

Comment on this clonotype: This may stem from a read error, because a much larger clone lies one nucleotide away. Without the conserved terminal phenylalanine or tryptophan, this CDR3 likely stems from a read error. The chain uses TRBV11-2 and TRBJ2-7; 11 nucleotides agree with TRBD1. Germline V gives CDR1 SGHAT, CDR2 FQNNGV. This CDR3 has 15 residues. The J segment lost 3 bases and the V segment lost 5 bases, leaving 6 bases of the junction unmatched. As DNA, the CDR3 is TGTGCCAGCAGCCCCGGACAGGGGGCCAACTACGAGCAGTACCTC. Amino acids: CASSPGQGANYEQYL.

The gene calls are TRBV2 and TRBJ2-7; TRBD2 matches at 11 bases. V trimming: 3 bases; J trimming: 4 bases; junction bases outside the gene matches: 5. This CDR3 contains 15 residues. CDR1 and CDR2 from the germline V gene are SNHLY and FYNNEI. CDR3 DNA: TGTGCCAGCAGTGAGACTAGCGGGACCGGATACGAGCAGTACTTC. The encoded protein is CASSETSGTGYEQYF.

The chain has TRBV19 and TRBJ1-4, with TRBD1 matching 10 bases. The germline CDR1 and CDR2 sequences are LNHDA and SQIVND (reference sequence). Trimming took 8 bases from V and 8 from J; bases not matched to a gene: 14. The CDR3 is 16 residues long. The CDR3 sequence: CASHPDRGPENEKLFF. CDR3 coding DNA: TGTGCCAGTCACCCCGACAGGGGGCCCGAGAACGAAAAACTGTTTTTT.

A few counts support this clonotype. CDR3 in DNA: TGTGCCAGCAGTTTAAGGGAGGGCTATGGCTACACCTTC. It specifies CASSLREGYGYTF. The V call is TRBV27, the J call TRBJ1-2; no definite D call. This CDR3 contains 13 residues. Trimming took 2 bases from V and 4 from J, leaving 8 bases between them. Per the germline V gene, CDR1 is MNHEY and CDR2 is SMNVEV (reference sequence).

This clonotype has only a few counts. V gene TRBV5-6 combines with J gene TRBJ1-2; 7 bases map to TRBD1. Losses at the gene ends were 4 bases for V and 7 bases for J; bases not matched to a gene: 7. Germline CDR1 and CDR2: SGHDT and YYEEEE. This CDR3 has 13 residues. The chain's CDR3 is CASSLQGVGGYTF. The DNA for the CDR3 is TGTGCCAGCAGCCTCCAGGGGGTGGGTGGCTACACCTTC.

This clonotype was counted ten times or more. This CDR3 reads CASSYTSYGGNTGELFF. Here the CDR3 DNA reads TGTGCCAGCAGTTATACTTCCTACGGGGGAAACACCGGGGAGCTGTTTTTT. The chain recombines TRBV7-2 with TRBJ2-2, with D perhaps matching TRBD2 (6 bases). CDR1 and CDR2 (germline): SGHTA, FQGNSA. Between the trimmed V and J ends, which lost 6 bases and 2 bases, there was a span of 19 bases. This CDR3 region has 17 residues. Using reference TRBV7-2 and TRBJ2-2 for the parts outside the CDR3, the full variable domain is GAGVSQSPSNKVTEKGKDVELRCDPISGHTALYWYRQSLGQGLEFLIYFQGNSAPDKSGLPSDRFSAERTGGSVSTLTIQRTQQEDSAVYLCASSYTSYGGNTGELFFGEGSRLTVL.

This sequence joins TRBV19 and TRBJ1-1; D is undetermined. Trimming shortened V by 3 bases and J by 7 bases, and 12 bases separated the two germline ends. CDR1 is LNHDA and CDR2 is SQIVND in the germline V gene (reference sequence). CDR3 length: 13 amino acids. CDR3 loop: CASSISGTVEAFF. The CDR3 bases are TGTGCCAGTAGTATTAGTGGAACAGTTGAAGCTTTCTTT. The variable domain in full, completed from reference TRBV19 and TRBJ1-1, reads DGGITQSPKYLFRKEGQNVTLSCEQNLNHDAMYWYRQDPGQGLRLIYYSQIVNDFQKGDIAEGYSVSREKKESFPLTVTSAQKNPTAFYLCASSISGTVEAFFGQGTRLTVV.

This clonotype showed up many times. The rearrangement joins TRBV7-2 to TRBJ1-2, with 7 bases that match TRBD1. Germline CDR1 and CDR2: SGHTA and FQGNSA. Trimming removed 3 bases from V and 3 bases from J; junction bases left unmatched: 16. CDR3 length equals 18 residues. This chain's CDR3 is CASSFFLTQGGGYYGYTF. As DNA, the CDR3 is TGTGCCAGCAGCTTTTTCCTAACCCAGGGGGGGGGGTACTATGGCTACACCTTC.

This clonotype was counted at least ten times. This chain joins TRBV5-1 and TRBJ2-2, with D possibly TRBD2 on 5 matching bases. The V gene lost 2 bases and the J gene lost 2 bases, with 13 bases spanning the gap. The CDR3 length is 16 residues. Germline CDR1 reads SGHRS; CDR2 reads YFSETQ. CDR3 region: CASSLPGGPNTGELFF. For the CDR3, the DNA is TGCGCCAGCAGCTTACCCGGCGGGCCTAACACCGGGGAGCTGTTTTTT.

This clonotype came up a few times. The CDR3 region has the DNA TGCAGTGCTTACAGGGGGCGGGTGCTCTATGGCTACACCTTC. As protein: CSAYRGRVLYGYTF. This chain joins TRBV20-1 and TRBJ1-2, with TRBD1 matching 9 bases. Looked up from germline, CDR1 is DFQATT and CDR2 is SNEGSKA (reference sequence). The CDR3 sequence is 14 residues long. Trimming took 5 bases from V and 4 from J; bases not matched to a gene: 8.

As concerns this clonotype: A much bigger clone sits one base away, suggesting this may be a read error. The rearrangement joins TRBV11-2 to TRBJ1-2; the D gene is possibly TRBD1 (5 bases). CDR1 is SGHAT and CDR2 is FQNNGV in the germline V gene. This CDR3 has 16 amino acids. This CDR3 reads CTSSLRGSLANYGYTF. CDR3 sequence (DNA): TGTACCAGCAGCTTGAGGGGATCCCTAGCTAACTATGGCTACACCTTC. The variable domain in full, completed from reference TRBV11-2 and TRBJ1-2, reads EAGVAQSPRYKIIEKRQSVAFWCNPISGHATLYWYQQILGQGPKLLIQFQNNGVVDDSQLPKDRFSAERLKGVDSTLKIQPAKLEDSAVYLCTSSLRGSLANYGYTFGSGTRLTVV.

The V and J genes are TRBV20-1 and TRBJ2-7; 9 bases match TRBD1. The ends lost 5 bases at V and 3 bases at J; junction bases unmatched: 8. The CDR3 runs 14 residues. The germline V gene has CDR1 DFQATT and CDR2 SNEGSKA (reference sequence). CDR3 sequence (DNA): TGCAGTGCTGAGAGGACAGGGGAAATCTACGAGCAGTACTTC. Protein sequence: CSAERTGEIYEQYF.

This clonotype was recorded many times. Germline is not matched at one junction end, which may reflect a read error. The chain is built from TRBV7-8 and TRBJ2-2; 8 bases map to TRBD1. CDR1 SGHVS and CDR2 FQNEAQ come from the germline V gene. The CDR3 extends over 12 amino acids. This CDR3 is CASSGWTGLRVF. CDR3 sequence (DNA): TGTGCCAGCAGCGGGTGGACAGGGTTACGGGTTTTT.

This clonotype was counted only a few times. V gene TRBV9 combines with J gene TRBJ1-4; D is possibly TRBD1 (5 bases). The CDR3 length is 16 residues. Trimming removed 2 bases at V and 0 bases at J, with 11 bases between. Germline loops: CDR1 SGDLS, CDR2 YYNGEE. The CDR3 DNA follows: TGTGCCAGCAGCGTGGAGGGACGGGCAACTAATGAAAAACTGTTTTTT. It translates to CASSVEGRATNEKLFF.

This clonotype was observed a handful of times. The chain recombines TRBV5-4 with TRBJ1-1; D remains unclear. Per the germline V gene, CDR1 is SGHNT and CDR2 is YYREEE (reference sequence). The CDR3 has 14 amino acids. Trimming cost V 4 bases and J 0 bases, with 10 bases left between them. CDR3 coding DNA: TGTGCCAGCAGCGACAAGACGGTGAACACTGAAGCTTTCTTT. Translation gives CASSDKTVNTEAFF.